This T cell receptor beta chain is from a study of early T cells in non-severe SARS-CoV-2 infection. Turning to the study itself: Sequencing of unsorted whole blood was done on bulk RNA, leaving chains unpaired.

This clonotype was detected ten times or more. No antigen is known for it. V was clipped by 1 base and J by 0 bases, with 9 bases between them. The CDR3 is 16 residues long. Germline V gene lookup returns CDR1 SGHTA and CDR2 FQGTGA. Separate cDNA molecules each had unique molecular identifiers attached to them. TCRdb re-called the 5' RACE reads with MiXCR, one entry per CDR3 protein. The sample has about 77,000 distinct CDR3 sequences, approximately 12% seen once; the top ten hold about 16%. Findings of the study overall: Private and CD4 specificities were missed by VDJdb matching, skewed to anti-spike CD8.

V and J are TRBV7-3 and TRBJ2-2; D tentatively fits TRBD1 or TRBD2 (5 bases each). The source was whole blood, collected at baseline. The clonotype originates from an adult who was a healthcare worker with PCR-confirmed SARS-CoV-2 infection or an uninfected control (not recorded which). The donor label of this sample is uncertain. The CDR3 region is CASSLMGTANTGELFF. The CDR3 DNA is TGTGCCAGCAGCTTAATGGGGACGGCGAACACCGGGGAGCTGTTTTTT.